This T cell receptor (beta chain) originates from a study of T cell changes during pregnancy in multiple sclerosis. Libraries were prepared by immunoSEQ multiplex PCR; TCRdb keeps only in-frame clonotypes and omits some of them. The table records tens of thousands of clones, about 90% of them present only once. V lost 5 bases and J lost 3, with 15 bases in between. From germline, CDR1 is SGHTA and CDR2 FQGTGA. The CDR3 is made up of 15 amino acids. Source: CD4+ T cells from peripheral blood mononuclear cells, taken after pregnancy. The clonotype comes from a female donor with multiple sclerosis, enrolled in a pregnancy study. The rearrangement links TRBV7-3 to TRBJ2-3; D is possibly TRBD2 (5 bases). CDR3 in amino acids: CASSPLGSVTDTQYF. The CDR3, as DNA: TGTGCCAGCAGCCCATTGGGGAGTGTGACAGATACGCAGTATTTT.